This T cell receptor beta chain was retrieved from a study of T cell repertoires in cytomegalovirus infection. About the study: Shared public TCR beta signatures pointed to both CMV infection and a matching HLA type. Study-wide findings and caveats: Summed frequency of shared TCR beta families picked out CMV carriers who also had the relevant HLA.

TCRdb itself ran the reads through MiXCR, one entry per CDR3 protein. The sample comprises about 360,000 distinct CDR3 sequences, less than 20% of which are singletons, and less than 9.5% rests with the top ten. This CDR3 is built from 12 residues. Trimming left V 6 bases short and J 7 bases short, with 12 bases between. Comment on this clonotype: Its antigen remains unidentified.

The TCR was taken from a human donor in good health (CMV status not recorded). Some clones in this sample may be carry-over from other donors' samples. Sequenced material: PBMCs. This chain uses TRBV12-3 or TRBV12-4 with TRBJ1-1, with D possibly being TRBD1 (6 bases). DNA for the CDR3: TGTGCCAGCAGAAGACAGGCAGGTGAAGCTTTCTTT. It codes for CASRRQAGEAFF.